What follows are 11 T cell receptor beta chains derived from one specimen sequenced in a study of blood T cell repertoires in COVID-19. Sequenced by immunoSEQ multiplex PCR; TCRdb stores in-frame clones only, minus some. Found here are about 300,000 clones, just under 90% of them singletons; the top ten hold approximately 1.8%. Sequencing used peripheral blood. The origin of the receptors is a woman under 40 with COVID-19, enrolled during active disease.

The gene calls are TRBV5-4 and TRBJ2-1, with a possible D match to TRBD2 (5 bases). The CDR3 consists of 15 residues. Germline V gene lookup returns CDR1 SGHNT and CDR2 YYREEE (reference sequence). The V and J ends lost 1 base and 3 bases respectively, with 11 bases between them. DNA of the CDR3: TGTGCCAGCAGCTTGACCGGGGATTACTACAATGAGCAGTTCTTC. Its protein is CASSLTGDYYNEQFF.

CDR3 protein: CASSLGGGNGYTF. The CDR3, as DNA: TGCGCCAGCAGCTTGGGCGGGGGCAATGGCTACACCTTC. This rearrangement joins TRBV5-1 to TRBJ1-2, with D maybe TRBD1 (6 bases). Germline V CDR1 and CDR2: SGHRS, YFSETQ. V lost 0 bases and J lost 6, with 9 bases in between. This CDR3 region has 13 residues.

This chain connects TRBV18 to TRBJ1-1, with unresolved D. This CDR3 is 14 amino acids long. CDR1 and CDR2 from the germline V gene are KGHSH and LQKENI. Trimming removed 2 bases from V and 1 base from J, with 8 bases in between. The CDR3: CASSPRQTNTEAFF. The CDR3 DNA is TGTGCCAGCTCACCAAGACAAACGAACACTGAAGCTTTCTTT.

This clone showed up just once. This sequence joins TRBV7-9 and TRBJ2-7, with D tentatively TRBD2 (5 bases). Germline-derived CDR1 and CDR2 are SEHNR and FQNEAQ (reference sequence). The CDR3 covers 15 residues. Trimming pared 1 base from V and 0 bases from J, leaving 10 bases between. The CDR3 DNA reads as TGTGCCAGCAGCTTAGAAGGACTCCCCTCCTACGAGCAGTACTTC. The encoded protein is CASSLEGLPSYEQYF.

The chain links TRBV12-5 to TRBJ1-1; 7 bases fit TRBD1. Germline CDR1 is LGHNT and CDR2 is FRNRAP. J lost 4 bases, V lost 9 bases, and 8 bases had no gene match. This CDR3 comprises 13 residues. The CDR3 DNA follows: TGTGCTAGCCGCAGGGGGGAGGTCACTGAAGCTTTCTTT. Translated, it gives CASRRGEVTEAFF. The whole variable domain, remainder taken from reference TRBV12-5 and TRBJ1-1, is DARVTQTPRHKVTEMGQEVTMRCQPILGHNTVFWYRQTMMQGLELLAYFRNRAPLDDSGMPKDRFSAEMPDATLATLKIQPSEPRDSAVYFCASRRGEVTEAFFGQGTRLTVV.

The chain links TRBV2 to TRBJ2-1, with D possibly TRBD2 on 6 matching bases. V was trimmed by 5 bases and J by 0 bases, leaving 11 bases between them. The germline CDR1 and CDR2 sequences are SNHLY and FYNNEI. The CDR3 loop spans 15 amino acids. The CDR3 DNA is TGTGCCAGCAGTCCTCTAGCGAGCTCCTACAATGAGCAGTTCTTC. Translation: CASSPLASSYNEQFF.

V is TRBV27 and J is TRBJ1-1, with 9 bases aligning to TRBD1. The CDR3 contains 14 residues. The V and J ends lost 3 bases and 6 bases, in that order; junction bases with no gene match: 5. From germline, CDR1 is MNHEY and CDR2 SMNVEV (reference sequence). CDR3 DNA: TGTGCCAGCAGTTTGAACAGGGGGCAGGCTGAAGCTTTCTTT. It encodes CASSLNRGQAEAFF.

In its sample, this clone was seen a few times. The chain recombines TRBV5-5 with TRBJ1-1; D is unclear. The CDR3 covers 15 residues. Between the trimmed V and J ends, which lost 0 bases and 5 bases, there was a span of 14 bases. Germline V gene data show CDR1 as SGHKS and CDR2 as YYEKEE (reference sequence). CDR3 in amino acids: CASSLGLRGGTEAFF. DNA of the CDR3: TGTGCCAGCAGCTTGGGTCTCCGGGGTGGGACTGAAGCTTTCTTT.

This clone was recorded only once. CDR3 in DNA: TGTGCCAGCAGCCAGGGTGCAGGGATTCAGCCCCAGCATTTT. Translation gives CASSQGAGIQPQHF. The gene calls are TRBV5-6 and TRBJ1-5, with D perhaps TRBD1 (5 bases). Trimming stripped 4 bases from V and 6 bases from J, with 14 bases between. The CDR3 is 14 residues long. Germline loops: CDR1 SGHDT, CDR2 YYEEEE.

This chain joins TRBV19 and TRBJ1-1, with D unresolved. V gave up 5 bases and J gave up 1 base, with 11 bases separating them. Germline loops: CDR1 LNHDA, CDR2 SQIVND (reference sequence). The CDR3 sequence is 14 residues long. The CDR3: CASSVPPGNTEAFF. The CDR3 DNA follows: TGTGCCAGTAGTGTCCCCCCGGGGAACACTGAAGCTTTCTTT.

This clone has only one observation. The chain carries TRBV3-1 (or the pseudogene TRBV3-2) and TRBJ2-5; 9 bases match TRBD2. V gave up 2 bases and J gave up 1 base; unmatched junction bases: 2. The CDR3 consists of 15 residues. CDR1 LGHDT and CDR2 YNNKEL come from the germline V gene (reference sequence). The CDR3 nucleotides read TGTGCCAGCAGCCAATTAGCGGGGGCCCAAGAGACCCAGTACTTC. Amino acids: CASSQLAGAQETQYF.